These 18 T cell receptor beta chains share one sample of origin, sequenced in a study of Graves' ophthalmopathy and Graves' hyperthyroidism. The sequenced template was RNA, covering the TCR beta CDR3 region. Second-round multiplex PCR came after first-round RT-PCR with HTBI primers. Each CDR3 protein gets one entry after TCRdb re-called the multiplex PCR reads with MiXCR. Among hundreds of thousands of distinct CDR3 sequences listed, about 41% were seen once. Sequences were obtained from peripheral blood. All receptors derive from an adult man with Graves' ophthalmopathy.

The chain links TRBV20-1 to TRBJ2-3, with D perhaps TRBD2 (6 bases). The V end lost 5 bases, the J end lost 0 bases, and 15 bases lay between the germline ends. The length of the CDR3 is 15 residues. Germline lookup yields CDR1 DFQATT and CDR2 SNEGSKA (reference sequence). CDR3 in amino acids: CSAQISGASTDTQYF. In DNA, the CDR3 is TGCAGTGCTCAAATTAGCGGTGCTAGCACAGATACGCAGTATTTT.

The V call is TRBV7-9, the J call TRBJ1-1; no reliable D call. Trimming took 2 bases from V and 10 from J, leaving 14 bases between them. This CDR3 region has 13 residues. Germline V gives CDR1 SEHNR, CDR2 FQNEAQ (reference sequence). CDR3 in DNA: TGTGCCAGCAGCTTAAGGCGCCAGTCGCCAGCTTTCTTT. This sequence encodes CASSLRRQSPAFF.

This clonotype was counted only a few times. The chain has TRBV2 and TRBJ1-2; 10 bases line up with TRBD1. The CDR3 extends over 14 amino acids. V dropped 6 bases and J dropped 4; count of bases not matched to a gene: 5. In germline, CDR1 is SNHLY, CDR2 FYNNEI. The CDR3 nucleotides are TGTGCCAGCAGGATGACAGGGGGCAGCTATGGCTACACCTTC. This codes for CASRMTGGSYGYTF.

This clonotype appeared a few times. The V call is TRBV29-1, the J call TRBJ2-6; D may be TRBD1 (6 bases). Per the germline V gene, CDR1 is SQVTM and CDR2 is ANQGSEA. The V end lost 4 bases, the J end lost 4 bases, and 11 bases lay between the germline ends. This CDR3 region has 14 residues. The CDR3 DNA is TGCAGCGTTGCCCACGGACAGGGGGCCAACGTCCTGACTTTC. This gives the protein CSVAHGQGANVLTF.

Concerning this clonotype: The conserved phenylalanine or tryptophan normally closing the CDR3 is absent here, so this likely arose from a read error. The chain uses TRBV2 and TRBJ2-7; maybe TRBD1 (6 bases). Trimming removed 5 bases at V and 3 bases at J, with 20 bases between. The CDR3 spans 16 residues. CDR1 and CDR2 (germline): SNHLY, FYNNEI. The CDR3 sequence: CASSPPRGRGSYEQYL. The CDR3 DNA is TGTGCCAGCAGTCCCCCCCGCGGCAGGGGTAGCTACGAGCAGTACCTC.

The chain employs TRBV2 and TRBJ1-6; a weak D match, TRBD1 (5 bases). The CDR3 is 17 amino acids. V was clipped by 6 bases and J by 5 bases, with 20 bases between them. Per the germline V gene, CDR1 is SNHLY and CDR2 is FYNNEI. The CDR3 spells CASRVPTGGMNNSPLHF. The DNA for the CDR3 is TGTGCCAGCAGGGTCCCCACTGGGGGAATGAATAATTCACCCCTCCACTTT.

The V gene is TRBV19, the J gene TRBJ2-5, with 11 bases identical to TRBD1. V dropped 0 bases and J dropped 9; count of bases not matched to a gene: 12. Per the germline V gene, CDR1 is LNHDA and CDR2 is SQIVND (reference sequence). The CDR3 has 17 amino acids. The CDR3: CASSIESWGQGDQPQYF. CDR3 DNA sequence: TGTGCCAGTAGTATAGAGTCTTGGGGACAGGGGGATCAGCCCCAGTACTTC.

This clonotype was observed at least ten times. The chain recombines TRBV2 with TRBJ1-3; D is uncertain. Between the trimmed V and J ends, which lost 6 bases and 8 bases, there was a span of 17 bases. This CDR3 comprises 14 residues. The germline CDR1 and CDR2 sequences are SNHLY and FYNNEI. The DNA of the CDR3 is TGTGCCAGCAGGACCGGGCCGTCGATGGACACCATATATTTT. Protein sequence: CASRTGPSMDTIYF.

This chain joins TRBV6-6 and TRBJ2-7; 9 bases fit TRBD1. Germline CDR1 MNHNY, CDR2 SVGAGI (reference sequence). Trimming took 10 bases from V and 0 from J; bases not matched to a gene: 10. This CDR3 contains 15 residues. The CDR3 DNA reads TGTGCCACCTATTCCGGGACAGGGAGCTCCTACGAGCAGTACTTC. Protein sequence: CATYSGTGSSYEQYF.

J is TRBJ2-3 and V is TRBV10-3; TRBD1 aligns across 7 bases. CDR1 is ENHRY, CDR2 SYGVKD, per germline. Trimming removed 10 bases from V and 3 bases from J; junction bases left unmatched: 7. The length of the CDR3 is 13 residues. CDR3 DNA sequence: TGTGCCACCGAGGGGGCTTGGACAGATACGCAGTATTTT. Protein sequence: CATEGAWTDTQYF.

The chain couples TRBV5-1 to TRBJ2-5; D may be TRBD1 (6 bases). Trimming stripped 0 bases from V and 7 bases from J, with 16 bases between. This CDR3 has 15 residues. Germline V gene sequence: CDR1 SGHRS, CDR2 YFSETQ. The CDR3 coding sequence is TGCGCCAGCAGCTTGGGGCGTCAGGGGAGAGGGACCCAGTACTTC. Residues: CASSLGRQGRGTQYF.

The chain joins TRBV6-5 to TRBJ1-3, with D hard to call. Germline values: CDR1 MNHEY, CDR2 SVGAGI. Trimming cost V 5 bases and J 8 bases, with 10 bases left between them. The CDR3 contains 12 residues. The CDR3 region is CASSPGGHTIYF. CDR3 DNA: TGTGCCAGCAGTCCCGGTGGGCACACCATATATTTT.

Many counts were recorded for this clonotype. J is TRBJ2-7 and V is TRBV6-5; D gene ambiguous. V lost 9 bases, J lost 1 base, and 10 bases lay in between. The CDR3 length is 12 residues. Germline loops: CDR1 MNHEY, CDR2 SVGAGI. The CDR3 is CASATDSYEQYF. The CDR3 DNA follows: TGTGCCAGTGCGACGGATTCCTACGAGCAGTACTTC.

This chain joins TRBV9 and TRBJ2-3; the D gene is possibly TRBD1 (6 bases). Trimming removed 0 bases from V and 4 bases from J, with 9 bases in between. The CDR3 is 14 residues long. In germline, CDR1 is SGDLS, CDR2 YYNGEE. CDR3 nucleotide sequence: TGTGCCAGCAGCGTAGGACAGGATGCAGATACGCAGTATTTT. Translating it yields CASSVGQDADTQYF.

The chain links TRBV29-1 to TRBJ2-5; the match to TRBD2 covers 8 bases. The CDR3 extends over 17 amino acids. With V trimmed by 5 bases and J by 0 bases, 14 bases remained unmatched. The germline CDR1 and CDR2 sequences are SQVTM and ANQGSEA. For the CDR3, the DNA is TGCAGCGTTCAGTGGGGGAGTGGACTAGCACACCAAGAGACCCAGTACTTC. It is translated as CSVQWGSGLAHQETQYF.

With respect to this clonotype: At one end the junction does not follow the germline gene, possibly because of a read error. V gene TRBV12-3 or TRBV12-4 combines with J gene TRBJ1-2; maybe TRBD1 (5 bases). The CDR3 loop spans 10 amino acids. The CDR3 nucleotides read TGTGCCAGCATCTCCGGGACCTCCGCCTTC. Its translation is CASISGTSAF.

This clonotype came up many times. The rearrangement uses TRBV12-5 and TRBJ1-1, with D tentatively TRBD1 (5 bases). The CDR3 sequence is 14 residues long. Per germline, CDR1 LGHNT and CDR2 FRNRAP. V was pared by 2 bases and J by 5 bases, with 12 bases between. As DNA, the CDR3 is TGTGCTAGTGGTTTGAGGGGCATAGGTACTGAAGCTTTCTTT. It encodes CASGLRGIGTEAFF.

This clonotype was counted at least ten times. The chain combines TRBV2 with TRBJ1-1; D uncertain. CDR3 length equals 15 residues. V was clipped by 7 bases and J by 0 bases, with 15 bases between them. Germline CDR1 and CDR2: SNHLY and FYNNEI. CDR3 amino acids: CASILQISLNTEAFF. In nucleotides, the CDR3 is TGTGCCAGCATCCTCCAAATCAGCCTGAACACTGAAGCTTTCTTT.